The sample holds a few counts of the clone carrying this TCR beta chain. The data stem from a study of T-cell reconstitution after alpha-beta-depleted transplantation in children. The V gene's germline CDR1 is MNHEY and CDR2 SVGAGI. This CDR3 has 15 amino acids. With 4 bases clipped from V and 0 bases from J, the junction kept 2 bases outside the gene matches. It was with unique molecular identifiers that the TCRbeta library was prepared. TCRdb called the PCR reads again in MiXCR, with one record for every CDR3 protein. The data contain 330,000 or so distinct CDR3 sequences, 10% of them singletons. This TCR derives from a human donor who donated a stem cell graft to a child with acute lymphoblastic leukemia. This chain joins TRBV6-5 and TRBJ1-4; 7 bases match TRBD1. This sample comprised PBMCs from the stem cell graft donor, obtained from the stem cell graft. CDR3 residues: CASSSGTATNEKLFF. As DNA, the CDR3 is TGTGCCAGCAGTTCAGGGACAGCAACTAATGAAAAACTGTTTTTT.